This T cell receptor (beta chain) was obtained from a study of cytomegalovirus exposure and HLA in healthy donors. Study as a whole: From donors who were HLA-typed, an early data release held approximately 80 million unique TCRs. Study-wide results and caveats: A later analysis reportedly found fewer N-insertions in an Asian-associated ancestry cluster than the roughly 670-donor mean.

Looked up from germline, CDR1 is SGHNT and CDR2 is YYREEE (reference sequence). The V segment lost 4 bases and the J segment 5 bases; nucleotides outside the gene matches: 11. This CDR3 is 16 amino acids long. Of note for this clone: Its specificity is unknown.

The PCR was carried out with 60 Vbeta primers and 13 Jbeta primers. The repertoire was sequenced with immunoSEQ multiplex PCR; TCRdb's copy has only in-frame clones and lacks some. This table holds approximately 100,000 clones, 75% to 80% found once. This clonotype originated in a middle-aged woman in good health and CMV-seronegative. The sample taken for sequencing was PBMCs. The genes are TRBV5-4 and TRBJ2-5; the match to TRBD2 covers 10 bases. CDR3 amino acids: CASSPGGKRGGETQYF. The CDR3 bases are TGTGCCAGCAGCCCCGGAGGGAAGCGGGGGGGGGAGACCCAGTACTTC.